The sequence of this T cell receptor (beta chain) was determined in a study of blood T cell repertoires in COVID-19 (dated by TCRdb to 2019 to 2021). Concerning the study at large: Samples from collaborators originated in the United States, Italy and Spain and spanned both the acute and convalescent phases of COVID-19. The prospective study material was composed of cDNA or gDNA derived from T cells, B-cell-depleted T cells, or PBMCs. Subjects who had been exposed to COVID-19, were actively infected with it, or had recovered from it provided the deeply sampled blood TCRbeta repertoires that made up the dataset. A freely available public database, intended as a resource for researchers studying the immune response to SARS-CoV-2, is where the repertoires were released. The samples were drawn from the first 160 participants of the ongoing ImmuneRACE study and from 950 to 1,500 subjects provided by 6 global collaborators. The sample metadata nearly always contained a de-identified subject ID, COVID-19 status, age in years and sex. Where available, HLA class I and class II types were obtained from metadata supplied by the sample provider rather than from assay-based typing.

Each collaborating institution followed its own protocols to collect whole blood in K2EDTA tubes. For TCRbeta analysis, collaborators shipped samples as frozen whole blood, isolated PBMCs, or DNA extracted from either of those sample types. Concerning this clone itself: It lacks a known antigen. No base quality information exists; no much larger clone differs at one position.

Study-level results and caveats: How much clinical and demographic metadata was included differed by source and by participant, and the metadata was provided uncurated.

The immunoSEQ Assay, a bias-controlled multiplex PCR, was used to amplify TCRbeta CDR3 regions from genomic DNA. Per the source publication's procedure: The number of nucleated cells in each sample was estimated from the amplification of reference gene primers within the assay. To quantify the absolute abundance of each unique TCRbeta CDR3 rearrangement, sequence reads were collapsed and filtered. For each sample, productive Simpson clonality was calculated by taking the square root of Simpson's diversity index across productive rearrangements. TCRdb limited this immuneACCESS table to in-frame rearrangements with V and J called. A share of clones is missing; checked studies link under half to unresolved V genes, and the rest is unexplained. V and J calls and clone size come straight from that table; D and trimming were deduced from the DNA. The sample table lists approximately 70,000 clones, 88% of them with a count of one. The ten largest clones take up approximately 19% of the sample.

CDR1 is given as KGHSH and CDR2 as LQKENI, both from the germline V gene. From the cysteine through the phenylalanine, the CDR3 covers 15 amino acids. Solely the CDR3 DNA is kept, with 45 bases framed from the first base. The V end gives up 6 bases and the J end 6 bases, leaving 8 bases in the junction not matched to a gene. The sequence came from a human donor in a cohort sampled during active COVID-19. The V gene is TRBV18 and the J gene is TRBJ2-1; TRBD2 agrees with 10 junctional bases. The sequencing input was peripheral blood. CDR3 sequence: CASSLIAGGGNEQFF. DNA sequence: TGTGCCAGCTCGCTGATAGCGGGAGGTGGCAATGAGCAGTTCTTC.